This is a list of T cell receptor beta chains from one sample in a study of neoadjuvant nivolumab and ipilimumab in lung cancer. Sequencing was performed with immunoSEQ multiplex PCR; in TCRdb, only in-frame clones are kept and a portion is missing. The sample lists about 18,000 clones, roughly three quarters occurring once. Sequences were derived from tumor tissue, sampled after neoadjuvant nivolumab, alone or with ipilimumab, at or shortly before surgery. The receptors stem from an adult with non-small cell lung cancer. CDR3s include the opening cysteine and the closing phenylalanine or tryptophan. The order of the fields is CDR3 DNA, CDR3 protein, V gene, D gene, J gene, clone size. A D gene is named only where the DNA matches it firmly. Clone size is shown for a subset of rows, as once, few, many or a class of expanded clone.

DNA: TGTGCCAGCAGCTTATCCCCAGATACGCAGTATTTT
CDR3: CASSLSPDTQYF
V: TRBV7-9
D: -
J: TRBJ2-3
size: -

DNA: TGTGCCAGCAGCCTTCAGGGGGCAGAGACCCAGTACTTC
CDR3: CASSLQGAETQYF
V: TRBV11-2
D: TRBD1
J: TRBJ2-5
size: -

DNA: TGTGCCAGCAGTTACTCGCAAGCAACTAATGAAAAACTGTTTTTT
CDR3: CASSYSQATNEKLFF
V: TRBV6-5
D: -
J: TRBJ1-4
size: once

DNA: TGTGCCAGCTCACCCCTAGAATGGTCCGAGCAGTACTTC
CDR3: CASSPLEWSEQYF
V: TRBV18
D: -
J: TRBJ2-7
size: once

DNA: TGTGCCTGGAGTGTAGATTGGGTGTGGGACAGGGGTTATGGCTACACCTTC
CDR3: CAWSVDWVWDRGYGYTF
V: TRBV30
D: TRBD1
J: TRBJ1-2
size: few

DNA: TGTGCCTCGGCAGGGGAGGGCTACGAGCAGTACTTC
CDR3: CASAGEGYEQYF
V: TRBV10-3
D: -
J: TRBJ2-7
size: -

DNA: TGTGCCAGCCAAAGGCAGGGCTCCTACGAGCAGTACTTC
CDR3: CASQRQGSYEQYF
V: TRBV5-5
D: -
J: TRBJ2-7
size: -

DNA: TGTGCCAGCAGCTTAGTGGGTCTTGGACCATCCTACAATGAGCAGTTCTTC
CDR3: CASSLVGLGPSYNEQFF
V: TRBV7-8
D: -
J: TRBJ2-1
size: -

DNA: TGTGCCAGCAGGCATCGCGGGGATTGGGACTATGGCTACACCTTC
CDR3: CASRHRGDWDYGYTF
V: TRBV7-9
D: -
J: TRBJ1-2
size: -

DNA: TGCAGCGTTGCCAAGACAGGGGACACCGGGGAGCTGTTTTTT
CDR3: CSVAKTGDTGELFF
V: TRBV29-1
D: TRBD1
J: TRBJ2-2
size: -

DNA: TGTGCCAGCAGCGTTCAGACAGTTTACAATGAGCAGTTCTTC
CDR3: CASSVQTVYNEQFF
V: TRBV7-2
D: -
J: TRBJ2-1
size: few

DNA: TGCAGTGCTAGAGCCCCGAATGAGCAGTTCTTC
CDR3: CSARAPNEQFF
V: TRBV20-1
D: -
J: TRBJ2-1
size: -

DNA: TGTGCCAGCAGCTTAGCCCTCGGGCTAGCGGGGAACACCGGGGAGCTGTTTTTT
CDR3: CASSLALGLAGNTGELFF
V: TRBV7-9
D: TRBD2
J: TRBJ2-2
size: -

DNA: TGCGCCAGCAGCCAAGGTTTTACGGTGGGATCGCAAGAGACCCAGTACTTC
CDR3: CASSQGFTVGSQETQYF
V: TRBV4-3
D: -
J: TRBJ2-5
size: -

DNA: TGCGCCAGCAGCCTTACTTACAGGGCCTCCTATGGCTACACCTTC
CDR3: CASSLTYRASYGYTF
V: TRBV5-1
D: -
J: TRBJ1-2
size: medium-sized

DNA: TGTGCCAGCAGTTATAACAGGGGGCCAGGGGCCAACGTCCTGACTTTC
CDR3: CASSYNRGPGANVLTF
V: TRBV6-6
D: TRBD1
J: TRBJ2-6
size: -

DNA: TGTGCCTGGCAGCCGGCCTCTGGAAACACCATATATTTT
CDR3: CAWQPASGNTIYF
V: TRBV30
D: -
J: TRBJ1-3
size: -

DNA: TGTGCCAGCAGCTTAGGGCGGGAGAACAATGAGCAGTTCTTC
CDR3: CASSLGRENNEQFF
V: TRBV7-2
D: TRBD2
J: TRBJ2-1
size: -

DNA: TGTGCCACCGACGCAAGAGGGGCTCCAGGGGATACGCAGTATTTT
CDR3: CATDARGAPGDTQYF
V: TRBV10-3
D: -
J: TRBJ2-3
size: -

DNA: TGCAGCGTTGAAGGCGGAGGTTTGGGCTACACCTTC
CDR3: CSVEGGGLGYTF
V: TRBV29-1
D: -
J: TRBJ1-2
size: few

DNA: TGTGCCAGCAGTGACCCGGGACAGGGAATTGACTATGGCTACACCTTC
CDR3: CASSDPGQGIDYGYTF
V: TRBV7-2
D: TRBD1
J: TRBJ1-2
size: -

DNA: TGTGCCAGCAGCCAAGTTAGTCCTGGTGTCAGAACAAATCAGCCCCAGCATTTT
CDR3: CASSQVSPGVRTNQPQHF
V: TRBV4-2
D: -
J: TRBJ1-5
size: -

DNA: TGCGCCAGCAGCTTGGGAGGGCTCTACAATGAGCAGTTCTTC
CDR3: CASSLGGLYNEQFF
V: TRBV5-1
D: -
J: TRBJ2-1
size: medium-sized

DNA: TGTGCCAGCTCACCACCGGGGATTAGCGGGAGGCTAGAGACCCAGTACTTC
CDR3: CASSPPGISGRLETQYF
V: TRBV18
D: TRBD2
J: TRBJ2-5
size: -

DNA: TGTGCCAGCAGTTTATCCACGGCGGGCTACAATGAGCAGTTCTTC
CDR3: CASSLSTAGYNEQFF
V: TRBV27
D: -
J: TRBJ2-1
size: -

DNA: TGTGCCAGCAGCTTATCCGGGACAGGACGCTACGAGCAGTACTTC
CDR3: CASSLSGTGRYEQYF
V: TRBV11-2
D: TRBD1
J: TRBJ2-7
size: few

DNA: TGTGCCAGCTCAAACCAAGGGGCCCTCGGAAACACCATATATTTT
CDR3: CASSNQGALGNTIYF
V: TRBV18
D: -
J: TRBJ1-3
size: few

DNA: TGTGCCAGCAGCTTAGGCGATACGCGGGCTGAGCAGTTCTTC
CDR3: CASSLGDTRAEQFF
V: TRBV7-2
D: -
J: TRBJ2-1
size: -

DNA: TGTGCCAGTAGTATGGGGTCCGGGAACACAGATACGCAGTATTTT
CDR3: CASSMGSGNTDTQYF
V: TRBV19
D: -
J: TRBJ2-3
size: -

DNA: TGTGCCTGGAGTCTTACTAGCGGGAGGGATACGCAGTATTTT
CDR3: CAWSLTSGRDTQYF
V: TRBV30
D: TRBD2
J: TRBJ2-3
size: -

DNA: TGTGCCAGCAGTTCCCTCCGGGACAGGGGAGTGAATGAGCAGTTCTTC
CDR3: CASSSLRDRGVNEQFF
V: TRBV27
D: TRBD1
J: TRBJ2-1
size: -

DNA: TGTGCCAGCAGCTCCCAGGAGGGACAGGGTAGATTTGGCTACACCTTC
CDR3: CASSSQEGQGRFGYTF
V: TRBV7-2
D: TRBD1
J: TRBJ1-2
size: once

DNA: TGCGCCAGCAGCCATCGACTAGTCTATGAGCAGTTCTTC
CDR3: CASSHRLVYEQFF
V: TRBV4-1
D: -
J: TRBJ2-1
size: -

DNA: TGTGCCAGCAGCGAAAACAGGGATCTGACCGGGGAGCTGTTTTTT
CDR3: CASSENRDLTGELFF
V: TRBV7-9
D: -
J: TRBJ2-2
size: -

DNA: TGTGCCAGCAGTGAGAATCGAAACACCATATATTTT
CDR3: CASSENRNTIYF
V: TRBV6-1
D: -
J: TRBJ1-3
size: -

DNA: TGTGCCAGCAGTTTGGGCAGGTTCAATCAGCCCCAGCATTTT
CDR3: CASSLGRFNQPQHF
V: TRBV27
D: -
J: TRBJ1-5
size: -

DNA: TGTGCCAGCAGTGGTAGGGGGGGCAGAGAGACCCAGTACTTC
CDR3: CASSGRGGRETQYF
V: TRBV6-1
D: -
J: TRBJ2-5
size: -

DNA: TGTGCTAGTGGTCCCTCCCTTTCTAGCGGACCTCAAGAGACCCAGTACTTC
CDR3: CASGPSLSSGPQETQYF
V: TRBV12-5
D: TRBD2
J: TRBJ2-5
size: -

DNA: TGTGCCAGCAGCCAAGAGTCCTATAAATCGGGCACTCAAGAGACCCAGTACTTC
CDR3: CASSQESYKSGTQETQYF
V: TRBV4-2
D: -
J: TRBJ2-5
size: -

DNA: TGTGCCAGCAGCAACGCCAGGGATGCCTCAAGGGAGCAGTACTTC
CDR3: CASSNARDASREQYF
V: TRBV11-2
D: -
J: TRBJ2-7
size: once

DNA: TGTGCCAGCCAGGCAGGAAATGGCTACACCTTC
CDR3: CASQAGNGYTF
V: TRBV2
D: -
J: TRBJ1-2
size: -

DNA: TGTGCCAGCAGCTTGGGGGGCTATAGCAATCAGCCCCAGCATTTT
CDR3: CASSLGGYSNQPQHF
V: TRBV5-5
D: -
J: TRBJ1-5
size: -